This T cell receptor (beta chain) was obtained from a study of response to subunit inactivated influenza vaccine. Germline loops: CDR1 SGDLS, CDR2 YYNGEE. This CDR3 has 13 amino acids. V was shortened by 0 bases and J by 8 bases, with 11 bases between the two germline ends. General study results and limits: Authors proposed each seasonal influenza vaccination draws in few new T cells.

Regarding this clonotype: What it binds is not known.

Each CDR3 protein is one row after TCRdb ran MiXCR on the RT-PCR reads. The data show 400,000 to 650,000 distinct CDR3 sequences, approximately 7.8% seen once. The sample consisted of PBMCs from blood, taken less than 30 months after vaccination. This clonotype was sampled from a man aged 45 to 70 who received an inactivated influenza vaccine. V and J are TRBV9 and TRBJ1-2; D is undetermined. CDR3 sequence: CASSVVSGTGYTF. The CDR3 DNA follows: TGTGCCAGCAGCGTAGTAAGTGGTACGGGCTACACCTTC.